This T cell receptor (beta chain) is from a study of cytomegalovirus exposure and HLA in healthy donors. With 60 Vbeta and 13 Jbeta primers, the PCR was carried out. The table came from immunoSEQ multiplex PCR; TCRdb's copy has only in-frame clones and leaves some out. The repertoire holds tens of thousands of clones, with about three quarters as singletons. Germline V gene lookup returns CDR1 MNHNY and CDR2 SVGAGI (reference sequence). This CDR3 is 16 amino acids long. The V gene lost 6 bases and the J gene lost 4 bases, with 22 bases spanning the gap. The chain employs TRBV6-6 and TRBJ2-7, with D perhaps TRBD2 (6 bases). The specimen was PBMCs. The source of this sequence is a woman aged 25 to 39 in good health and CMV-seronegative. Here the CDR3 reads CASSSTHDGRRYEQYF. CDR3 DNA sequence: TGTGCCAGCAGCTCCACCCATGATGGGAGGCGGTACGAGCAGTACTTC.